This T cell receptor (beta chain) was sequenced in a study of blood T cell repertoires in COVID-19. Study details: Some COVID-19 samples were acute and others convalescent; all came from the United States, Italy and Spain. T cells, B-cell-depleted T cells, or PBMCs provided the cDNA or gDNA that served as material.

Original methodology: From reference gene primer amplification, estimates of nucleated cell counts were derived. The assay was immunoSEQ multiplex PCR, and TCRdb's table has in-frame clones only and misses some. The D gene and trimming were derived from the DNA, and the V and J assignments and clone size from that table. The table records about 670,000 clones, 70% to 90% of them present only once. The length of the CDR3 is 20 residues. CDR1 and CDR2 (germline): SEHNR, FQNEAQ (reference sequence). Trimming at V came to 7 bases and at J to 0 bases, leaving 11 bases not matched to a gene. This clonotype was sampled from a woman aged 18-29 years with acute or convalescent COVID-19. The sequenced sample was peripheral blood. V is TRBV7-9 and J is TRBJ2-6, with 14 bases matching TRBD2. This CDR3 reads CASTFPGTSGGPSGANVLTF. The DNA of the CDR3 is TGTGCCAGCACCTTTCCCGGGACTAGCGGGGGACCCTCTGGGGCCAACGTCCTGACTTTC.